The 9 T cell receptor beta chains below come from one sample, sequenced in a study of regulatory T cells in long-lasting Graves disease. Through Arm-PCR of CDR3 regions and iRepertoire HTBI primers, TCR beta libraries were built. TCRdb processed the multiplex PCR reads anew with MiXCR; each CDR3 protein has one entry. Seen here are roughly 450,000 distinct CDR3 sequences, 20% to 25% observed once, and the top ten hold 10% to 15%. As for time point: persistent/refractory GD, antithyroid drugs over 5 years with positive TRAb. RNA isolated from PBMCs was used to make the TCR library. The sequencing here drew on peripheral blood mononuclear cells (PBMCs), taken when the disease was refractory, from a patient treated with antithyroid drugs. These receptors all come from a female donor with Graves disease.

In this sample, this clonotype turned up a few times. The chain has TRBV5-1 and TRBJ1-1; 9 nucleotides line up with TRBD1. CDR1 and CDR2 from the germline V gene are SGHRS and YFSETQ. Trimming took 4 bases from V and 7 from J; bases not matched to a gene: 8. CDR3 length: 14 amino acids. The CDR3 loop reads CASSRGQGEGEAFF. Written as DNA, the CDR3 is TGCGCCAGCAGCAGGGGACAGGGTGAGGGTGAAGCTTTCTTT.

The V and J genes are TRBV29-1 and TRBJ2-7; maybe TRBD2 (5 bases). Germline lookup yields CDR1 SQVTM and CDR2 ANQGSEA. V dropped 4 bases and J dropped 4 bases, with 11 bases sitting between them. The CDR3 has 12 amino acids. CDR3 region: CSVVGGEYEQYF. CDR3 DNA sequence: TGCAGCGTTGTAGGAGGAGAATACGAGCAGTACTTC.

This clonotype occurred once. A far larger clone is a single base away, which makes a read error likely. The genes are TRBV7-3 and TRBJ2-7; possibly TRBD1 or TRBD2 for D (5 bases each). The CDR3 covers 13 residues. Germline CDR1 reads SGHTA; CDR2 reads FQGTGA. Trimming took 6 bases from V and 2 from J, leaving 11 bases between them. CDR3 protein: CASSGDGAYEQYF. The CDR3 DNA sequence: TGTGCCAGCAGTGGGGACGGCGCCTACGAGCAGTACTTC.

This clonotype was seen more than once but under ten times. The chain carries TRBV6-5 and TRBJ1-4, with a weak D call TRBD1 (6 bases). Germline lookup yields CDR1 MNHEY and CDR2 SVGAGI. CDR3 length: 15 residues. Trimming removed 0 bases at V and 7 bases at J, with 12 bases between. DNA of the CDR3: TGTGCCAGCAGTTACTCGCGGGGGCGGGGTGAAAAACTGTTTTTT. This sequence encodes CASSYSRGRGEKLFF.

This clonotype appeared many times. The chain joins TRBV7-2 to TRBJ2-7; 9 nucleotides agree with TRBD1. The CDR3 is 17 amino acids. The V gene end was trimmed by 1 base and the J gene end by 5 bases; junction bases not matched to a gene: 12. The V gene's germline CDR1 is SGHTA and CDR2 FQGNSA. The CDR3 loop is CASSLGGWDRERDEQYF. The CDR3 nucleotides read TGTGCCAGCAGCTTAGGGGGTTGGGACAGGGAAAGAGACGAGCAGTACTTC.

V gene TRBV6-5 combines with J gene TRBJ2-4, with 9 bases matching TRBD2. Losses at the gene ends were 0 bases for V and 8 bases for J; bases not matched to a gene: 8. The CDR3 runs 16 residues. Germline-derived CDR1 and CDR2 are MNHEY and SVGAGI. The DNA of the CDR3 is TGTGCCAGCAGTTACTCGATTTCTAGCGGGATTGACATTCAGTACTTC. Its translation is CASSYSISSGIDIQYF.

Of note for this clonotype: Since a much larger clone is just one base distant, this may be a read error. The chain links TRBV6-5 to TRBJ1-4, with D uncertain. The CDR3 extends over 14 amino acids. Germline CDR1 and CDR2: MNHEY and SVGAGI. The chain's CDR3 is CAGSYSGRLEKLFF. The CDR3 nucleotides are TGTGCCGGCAGTTACTCGGGGAGACTTGAAAAACTGTTTTTT.

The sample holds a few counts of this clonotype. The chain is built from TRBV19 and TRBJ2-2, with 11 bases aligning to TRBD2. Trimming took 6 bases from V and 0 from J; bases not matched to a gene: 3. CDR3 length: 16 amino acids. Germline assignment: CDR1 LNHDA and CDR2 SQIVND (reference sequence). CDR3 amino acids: CASRSGLAANTGELFF. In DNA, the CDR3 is TGTGCCAGTAGATCGGGACTAGCGGCGAACACCGGGGAGCTGTTTTTT.

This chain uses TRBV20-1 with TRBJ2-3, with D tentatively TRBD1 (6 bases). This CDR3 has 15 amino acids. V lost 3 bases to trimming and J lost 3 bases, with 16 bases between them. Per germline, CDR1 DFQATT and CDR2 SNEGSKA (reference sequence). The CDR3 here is CSASNAAGETDTQYF. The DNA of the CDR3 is TGCAGTGCTAGTAACGCGGCAGGGGAGACAGATACGCAGTATTTT.